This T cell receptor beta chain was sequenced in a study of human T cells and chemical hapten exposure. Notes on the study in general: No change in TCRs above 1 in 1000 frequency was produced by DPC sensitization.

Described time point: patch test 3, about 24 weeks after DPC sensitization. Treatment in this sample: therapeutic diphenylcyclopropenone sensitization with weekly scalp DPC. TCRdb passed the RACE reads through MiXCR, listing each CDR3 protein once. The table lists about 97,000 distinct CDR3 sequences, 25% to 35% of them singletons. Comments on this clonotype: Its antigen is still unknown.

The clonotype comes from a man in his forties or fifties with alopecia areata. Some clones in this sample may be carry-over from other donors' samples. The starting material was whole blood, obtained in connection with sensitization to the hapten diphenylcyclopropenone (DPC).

CDR3 in DNA: TGTGCCAGCAGTTCCCCGCCGCCGGGCTCTAACTATGGCTACACCTTC. Protein: CASSSPPPGSNYGYTF. The gene calls are TRBV6-2 or TRBV6-3 and TRBJ1-2; D not resolved. Trimming took off 4 bases at V and 0 bases at J, with 15 bases between the two ends. The CDR3 runs 16 residues. The germline V gene has CDR1 MNHEY and CDR2 SVGEGT.